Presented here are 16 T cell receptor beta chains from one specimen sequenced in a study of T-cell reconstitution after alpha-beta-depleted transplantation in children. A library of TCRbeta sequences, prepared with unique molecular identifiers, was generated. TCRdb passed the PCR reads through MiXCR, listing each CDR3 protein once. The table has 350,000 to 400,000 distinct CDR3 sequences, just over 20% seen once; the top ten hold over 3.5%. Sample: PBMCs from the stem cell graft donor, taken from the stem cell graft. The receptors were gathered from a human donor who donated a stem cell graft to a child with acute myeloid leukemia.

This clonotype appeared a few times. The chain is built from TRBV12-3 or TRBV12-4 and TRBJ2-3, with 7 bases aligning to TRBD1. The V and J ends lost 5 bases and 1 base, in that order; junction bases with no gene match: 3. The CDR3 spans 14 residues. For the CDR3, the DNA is TGTGCCAGCAGTATCCAGGGGGGCACAGATACGCAGTATTTT. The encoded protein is CASSIQGGTDTQYF.

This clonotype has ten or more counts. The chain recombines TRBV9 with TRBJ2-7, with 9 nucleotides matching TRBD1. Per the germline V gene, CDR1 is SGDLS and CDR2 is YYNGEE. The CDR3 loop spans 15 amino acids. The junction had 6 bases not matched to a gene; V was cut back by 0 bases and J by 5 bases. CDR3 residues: CASSVGGQGLDEQYF. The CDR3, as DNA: TGTGCCAGCAGCGTAGGTGGACAGGGGTTGGACGAGCAGTACTTC.

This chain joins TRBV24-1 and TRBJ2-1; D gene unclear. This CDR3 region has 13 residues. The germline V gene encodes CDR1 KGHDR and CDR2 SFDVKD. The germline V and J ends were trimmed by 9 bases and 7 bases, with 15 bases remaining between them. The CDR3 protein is CATRSGQENEQFF. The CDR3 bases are TGTGCCACCCGCTCCGGGCAAGAAAATGAGCAGTTCTTC.

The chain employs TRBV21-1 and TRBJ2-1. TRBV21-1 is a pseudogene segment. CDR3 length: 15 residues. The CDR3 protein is CASSKNLSSYNEQFF. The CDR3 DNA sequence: TGTGCCAGCAGCAAAAATCTGAGCTCCTACAATGAGCAGTTCTTC.

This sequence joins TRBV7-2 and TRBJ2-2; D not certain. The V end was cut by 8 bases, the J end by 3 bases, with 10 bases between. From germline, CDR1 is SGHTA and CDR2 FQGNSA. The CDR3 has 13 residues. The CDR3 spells CASARFYTGELFF. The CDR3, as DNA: TGTGCCAGCGCAAGGTTTTACACCGGGGAGCTGTTTTTT.

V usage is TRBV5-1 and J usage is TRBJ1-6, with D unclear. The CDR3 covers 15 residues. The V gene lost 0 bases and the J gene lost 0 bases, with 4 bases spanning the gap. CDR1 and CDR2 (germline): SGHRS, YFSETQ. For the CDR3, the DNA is TGCGCCAGCAGCTTGGAGAGCTCCTATAATTCACCCCTCCACTTT. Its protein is CASSLESSYNSPLHF.

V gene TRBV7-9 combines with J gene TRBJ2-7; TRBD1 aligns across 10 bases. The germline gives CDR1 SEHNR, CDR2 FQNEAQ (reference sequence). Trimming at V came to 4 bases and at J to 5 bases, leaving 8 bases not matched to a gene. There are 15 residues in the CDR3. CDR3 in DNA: TGTGCCAGCAGCTCCCTCGGACAGGGGGTCAACGAGCAGTACTTC. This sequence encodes CASSSLGQGVNEQYF. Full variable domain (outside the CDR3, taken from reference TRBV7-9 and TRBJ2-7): DTGVSQNPRHKITKRGQNVTFRCDPISEHNRLYWYRQTLGQGPEFLTYFQNEAQLEKSRLLSDRFSAERPKGSFSTLEIQRTEQGDSAMYLCASSSLGQGVNEQYFGPGTRLTVT.

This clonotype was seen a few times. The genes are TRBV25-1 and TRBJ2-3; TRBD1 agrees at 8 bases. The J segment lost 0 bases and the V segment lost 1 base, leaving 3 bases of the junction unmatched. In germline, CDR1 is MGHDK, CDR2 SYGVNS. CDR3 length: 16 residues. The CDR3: CASSESRGPSTDTQYF. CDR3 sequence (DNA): TGTGCCAGCAGTGAATCCAGGGGGCCAAGCACAGATACGCAGTATTTT.

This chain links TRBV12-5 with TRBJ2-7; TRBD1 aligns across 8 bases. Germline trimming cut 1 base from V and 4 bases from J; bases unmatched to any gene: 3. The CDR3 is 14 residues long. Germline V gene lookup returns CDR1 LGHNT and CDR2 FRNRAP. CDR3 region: CASGLGQGRYEQYF. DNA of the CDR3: TGTGCTAGTGGTTTGGGACAGGGGCGATACGAGCAGTACTTC.

CDR3 in amino acids: CASSLLSGAGGNEQFF. In DNA, the CDR3 is TGTGCCAGCAGCTTGTTATCGGGGGCCGGGGGCAATGAGCAGTTCTTC. V gene TRBV5-6 combines with J gene TRBJ2-1; D possibly uses TRBD1 or TRBD2 (6 bases each). The V gene's germline CDR1 is SGHDT and CDR2 YYEEEE. The CDR3 is 16 amino acids. Trimming took 1 base from V and 6 from J, leaving 17 bases between them.

CDR3 region: CASSLSSGRALGDEQFF. The CDR3 DNA reads TGTGCCAGCAGCTTATCTAGCGGGAGGGCCCTCGGCGATGAGCAGTTCTTC. V usage is TRBV7-9 and J usage is TRBJ2-1; 12 bases fit TRBD2. Trimming took 2 bases from V and 8 from J; bases not matched to a gene: 10. The CDR3 runs 17 residues. The germline CDR1 and CDR2 sequences are SEHNR and FQNEAQ (reference sequence).

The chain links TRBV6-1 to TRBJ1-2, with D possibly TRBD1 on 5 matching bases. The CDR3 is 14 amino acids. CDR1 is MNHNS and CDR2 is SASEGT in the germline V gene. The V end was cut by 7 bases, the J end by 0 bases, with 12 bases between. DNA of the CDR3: TGTGCCAGCACGGAAGGGGCCCCTAACTATGGCTACACCTTC. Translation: CASTEGAPNYGYTF.

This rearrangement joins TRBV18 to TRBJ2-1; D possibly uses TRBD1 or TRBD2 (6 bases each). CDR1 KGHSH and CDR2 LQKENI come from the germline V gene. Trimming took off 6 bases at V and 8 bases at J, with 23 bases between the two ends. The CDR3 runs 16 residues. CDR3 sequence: CASSITEGGSIHEQFF. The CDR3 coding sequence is TGTGCCAGCTCTATTACCGAGGGGGGTTCAATTCATGAGCAGTTCTTC.

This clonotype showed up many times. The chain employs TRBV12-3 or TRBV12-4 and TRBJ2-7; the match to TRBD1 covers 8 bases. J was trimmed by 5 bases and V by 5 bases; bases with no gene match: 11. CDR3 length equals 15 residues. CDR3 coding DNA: TGTGCCAGCAGTGCCGGGACAGGAAGTTACGACGAGCAGTACTTC. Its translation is CASSAGTGSYDEQYF.

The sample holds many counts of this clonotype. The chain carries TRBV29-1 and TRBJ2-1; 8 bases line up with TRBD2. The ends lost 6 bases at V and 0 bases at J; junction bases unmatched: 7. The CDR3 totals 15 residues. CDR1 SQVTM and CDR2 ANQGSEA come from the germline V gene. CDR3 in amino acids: CSVGLSGSSYNEQFF. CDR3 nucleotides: TGCAGCGTGGGACTGAGCGGGAGCTCCTACAATGAGCAGTTCTTC.

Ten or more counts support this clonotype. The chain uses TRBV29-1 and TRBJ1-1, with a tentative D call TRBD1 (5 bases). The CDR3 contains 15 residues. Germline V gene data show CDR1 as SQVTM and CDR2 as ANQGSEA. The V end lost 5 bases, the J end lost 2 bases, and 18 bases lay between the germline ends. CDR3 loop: CSVRRTGTGNTEAFF. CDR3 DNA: TGCAGCGTTCGCCGGACCGGGACGGGAAACACTGAAGCTTTCTTT.